These 31 T cell receptor beta chains originate from one sample sequenced in a study of PD-1 blockade in classical Hodgkin lymphoma. Sequencing used immunoSEQ multiplex PCR; TCRdb keeps in-frame clones, though not all of them. The sample consists of under 100,000 clones, roughly 83% of them appearing once. Relapse after autologous stem cell transplantation occurred in every patient, and brentuximab vedotin exposure varied. The sequencing used peripheral blood mononuclear cells (PBMCs), collected at baseline. Every receptor here comes from a human donor with classical Hodgkin lymphoma.

This clone is medium-sized within its sample. The chain uses TRBV7-6 and TRBJ2-5, with D possibly called TRBD1 or TRBD2 (7 bases each). The CDR3 spans 19 residues. Germline V gives CDR1 SGHVS, CDR2 FNYEAQ. V lost 5 bases and J 1 base, leaving 26 bases between the germline ends. CDR3 amino acids: CASSVPQGGGGRTQETQYF. The CDR3 DNA sequence: TGTGCCAGCAGCGTCCCTCAGGGGGGCGGGGGACGGACCCAAGAGACCCAGTACTTC.

The chain couples TRBV6-1 to TRBJ1-2; D is perhaps TRBD1 (5 bases). The CDR3 loop spans 17 amino acids. Trimming removed 2 bases at V and 0 bases at J, with 16 bases between. CDR1 is MNHNS, CDR2 SASEGT, per germline. The CDR3, as DNA: TGTGCCAGCAGTGAATGGTCCGGGACGGCAGCTAACTATGGCTACACCTTC. Protein sequence: CASSEWSGTAANYGYTF.

There are a few counts of this clone. The chain joins TRBV7-9 to TRBJ1-1, with 7 nucleotides matching TRBD1. The ends lost 4 bases at V and 2 bases at J; junction bases unmatched: 10. CDR1 is SEHNR and CDR2 is FQNEAQ in the germline V gene (reference sequence). This CDR3 region has 16 residues. The CDR3 DNA sequence: TGTGCCAGCAGCTCCCCCTCGGGACAGCTTAACACTGAAGCTTTCTTT. This gives the protein CASSSPSGQLNTEAFF.

This clone was observed a few times. This chain links TRBV25-1 with TRBJ2-2, with D maybe TRBD2 (6 bases). CDR3 length: 15 residues. V was pared by 5 bases and J by 6 bases, with 16 bases between. Germline values: CDR1 MGHDK, CDR2 SYGVNS. The CDR3 loop reads CASSPPGVLAGELFF. Here the CDR3 DNA reads TGTGCCAGCAGTCCTCCGGGGGTTTTGGCCGGGGAGCTGTTTTTT.

The chain uses TRBV7-3 and TRBJ2-5; 9 bases match TRBD2. V lost 2 bases to trimming and J lost 4 bases; unmatched junction nucleotides: 14. Germline CDR1 reads SGHTA; CDR2 reads FQGTGA. The length of the CDR3 is 18 residues. The CDR3 DNA is TGTGCCAGCAGCTTAGAGGGGCGCCTAGCGGGAAAGCGAGAGACCCAGTACTTC. This encodes CASSLEGRLAGKRETQYF.

This clone came up many times. V and J are TRBV7-9 and TRBJ2-5; no clear D. Germline CDR1 is SEHNR and CDR2 is FQNEAQ (reference sequence). CDR3 length: 13 amino acids. The ends were cut back, 0 bases at V and 1 base at J, with 3 bases in the middle. The CDR3 DNA is TGTGCCAGCAGCTTAGCGCTCCAAGAGACCCAGTACTTC. Its protein product is CASSLALQETQYF.

V is TRBV28 and J is TRBJ1-4; D perhaps matches TRBD1 (5 bases). The CDR3 loop spans 14 amino acids. The V end lost 9 bases, the J end lost 7 bases, and 18 bases lay between the germline ends. The germline V gene encodes CDR1 MDHEN and CDR2 SYDVKM. The CDR3, as DNA: TGTGCCAGTGACAGCGGGGATTCGCTTGAAAAACTGTTTTTT. Protein: CASDSGDSLEKLFF.

This chain joins TRBV9 and TRBJ2-1; 8 nucleotides match TRBD2. This CDR3 is 17 amino acids long. The junction had 8 bases not matched to a gene; V was cut back by 0 bases and J by 3 bases. Per germline, CDR1 SGDLS and CDR2 YYNGEE. The CDR3 here is CASSVASTSADYNEQFF. The CDR3 bases are TGTGCCAGCAGCGTAGCTTCGACTAGCGCTGACTACAATGAGCAGTTCTTC.

The chain links TRBV11-2 to TRBJ2-5; D possibly corresponds to TRBD2 (5 bases). Between the trimmed V and J ends, which lost 7 bases and 5 bases, there was a span of 14 bases. This CDR3 has 13 amino acids. The germline V gene encodes CDR1 SGHAT and CDR2 FQNNGV. The CDR3 nucleotides are TGTGCCAGCAACCCTGGGCCGGGGGAGACCCAGTACTTC. This encodes CASNPGPGETQYF. Based on the CDR3 plus reference TRBV11-2 and TRBJ2-5, the full variable domain is EAGVAQSPRYKIIEKRQSVAFWCNPISGHATLYWYQQILGQGPKLLIQFQNNGVVDDSQLPKDRFSAERLKGVDSTLKIQPAKLEDSAVYLCASNPGPGETQYFGPGTRLLVL.

This chain uses TRBV18 with TRBJ2-6, with unresolved D. The germline V and J ends were trimmed by 0 bases and 4 bases, with 7 bases remaining between them. The CDR3 is 15 residues long. CDR1 and CDR2 from the germline V gene are KGHSH and LQKENI. CDR3 in DNA: TGTGCCAGCTCACCACCGGGCCTCGGGGCCAACGTCCTGACTTTC. It is translated as CASSPPGLGANVLTF.

This clone was found once. V is TRBV2 and J is TRBJ2-7; D is perhaps TRBD1 (6 bases). The germline gives CDR1 SNHLY, CDR2 FYNNEI. Trimming cost V 5 bases and J 6 bases, with 11 bases left between them. CDR3 length: 12 residues. DNA of the CDR3: TGTGCCAGCAGTTACAACAGGGCCGAGCAGTACTTC. Protein sequence: CASSYNRAEQYF.

This chain links TRBV5-1 with TRBJ2-6; 7 nucleotides line up with TRBD1. The CDR3 is 16 amino acids. With 9 bases clipped from V and 0 bases from J, the junction kept 9 bases outside the gene matches. Germline CDR1 reads SGHRS; CDR2 reads YFSETQ. This CDR3 is CATRDSNSSGANVLTF. DNA of the CDR3: TGCGCCACCCGGGACAGTAACAGCTCTGGGGCCAACGTCCTGACTTTC.

The rearrangement uses TRBV28 and TRBJ1-3; D is possibly TRBD1 (5 bases). Trimming pared 4 bases from V and 3 bases from J, leaving 13 bases between. CDR3 length: 15 residues. From germline, CDR1 is MDHEN and CDR2 SYDVKM. The CDR3 DNA reads as TGTGCCAGCAGTTCTCTCGGGACGGATGGAAACACCATATATTTT. It yields the protein CASSSLGTDGNTIYF.

The chain uses TRBV7-3 and TRBJ2-3; D call uncertain. CDR1 is SGHTA and CDR2 is FQGTGA in the germline V gene. V lost 1 base to trimming and J lost 0 bases, with 8 bases between them. The CDR3 spans 15 residues. As DNA, the CDR3 is TGTGCCAGCAGCTTAATGGTAGCTAGCACAGATACGCAGTATTTT. Its protein product is CASSLMVASTDTQYF.

The V and J genes are TRBV7-9 and TRBJ2-7, with unresolved D. This CDR3 has 15 amino acids. Germline lookup yields CDR1 SEHNR and CDR2 FQNEAQ (reference sequence). V shed 2 bases and J shed 3 bases, with 14 bases lying between them. The CDR3 spells CASSLTLSGNYEQYF. In DNA, the CDR3 is TGTGCCAGCAGCTTAACACTGTCCGGTAACTACGAGCAGTACTTC.

This clone was observed a handful of times. CDR3 protein: CACSTGATQPQHF. The CDR3 DNA reads TGTGCCTGCTCGACAGGGGCGACTCAGCCCCAGCATTTT. The V call is TRBV30, the J call TRBJ1-5; 8 nucleotides line up with TRBD1. CDR1 is GTSNPN, CDR2 SVGIG, per germline (reference sequence). The V segment lost 6 bases and the J segment 6 bases; nucleotides outside the gene matches: 7. CDR3 size: 13 residues.

The chain carries TRBV7-2 and TRBJ1-4, with 9 nucleotides matching TRBD1. Germline CDR1 SGHTA, CDR2 FQGNSA. V dropped 1 base and J dropped 6; count of bases not matched to a gene: 0. The CDR3 is 14 amino acids. The CDR3 DNA follows: TGTGCCAGCAGCTTAGGACAGGGGGATGAAAAACTGTTTTTT. Its translation is CASSLGQGDEKLFF.

In nucleotides, the CDR3 is TGTGCCAGCTCACCACCCGGGACTAGCTACGGTGAGCAGTTCTTC. Its protein product is CASSPPGTSYGEQFF. The chain employs TRBV18 and TRBJ2-1, with 9 bases fitting TRBD2. The trim removed 0 bases at V and 9 bases at J, leaving 6 bases unmatched. The germline gives CDR1 KGHSH, CDR2 LQKENI. The CDR3 is 15 amino acids. The full variable domain, its missing parts supplied by reference TRBV18 and TRBJ2-1, is NAGVMQNPRHLVRRRGQEARLRCSPMKGHSHVYWYRQLPEEGLKFMVYLQKENIIDESGMPKERFSAEFPKEGPSILRIQQVVRGDSAAYFCASSPPGTSYGEQFFGPGTRLTVL.

This clone was picked up one time. The same CDR3 arises from other DNA sequences in this sample as well. The rearrangement joins TRBV10-3 to TRBJ1-5; D gene unclear. Germline lookup yields CDR1 ENHRY and CDR2 SYGVKD. The V end was cut by 0 bases, the J end by 6 bases, with 3 bases between. The CDR3 is made up of 12 amino acids. The CDR3 loop is CAISESGQPQHF. CDR3 DNA sequence: TGTGCCATCAGTGAGTCAGGTCAGCCCCAGCATTTT.

The chain combines TRBV5-4 with TRBJ2-4, with 7 bases aligning to TRBD1. Per the germline V gene, CDR1 is SGHNT and CDR2 is YYREEE (reference sequence). The CDR3 runs to 13 residues. With 4 bases clipped from V and 8 bases from J, the junction kept 6 bases outside the gene matches. The CDR3 bases are TGTGCCAGCAGCCCACATACAGGGGACATTCAGTACTTC. Amino acids: CASSPHTGDIQYF.

The rearrangement links TRBV5-4 to TRBJ2-7, with D possibly matching TRBD1 (6 bases). V dropped 4 bases and J dropped 1 base, with 15 bases sitting between them. CDR1 is SGHNT, CDR2 YYREEE, per germline (reference sequence). The CDR3 runs 15 residues. DNA for the CDR3: TGTGCCAGCAGCGCCGGCCAGGGGTTTTCCTACGAGCAGTACTTC. It specifies CASSAGQGFSYEQYF.

The chain carries TRBV7-3 and TRBJ1-2, with D maybe TRBD1 (6 bases). V shed 6 bases and J shed 7 bases, with 18 bases lying between them. The CDR3 is made up of 14 amino acids. Germline V lookup: CDR1 SGHTA, CDR2 FQGTGA. CDR3 DNA: TGTGCCAGCAGGTCCACGGGGGGCAGTGGTGGCTACACCTTC. It translates to CASRSTGGSGGYTF.

The V gene is TRBV7-8, the J gene TRBJ1-1; D may be TRBD1 (6 bases). Per the germline V gene, CDR1 is SGHVS and CDR2 is FQNEAQ. CDR3 length: 16 amino acids. The V end was cut by 5 bases, the J end by 5 bases, with 21 bases between. The CDR3 loop reads CASSAYNAGAGTEAFF. CDR3 nucleotide sequence: TGTGCCAGCAGCGCCTATAATGCGGGGGCCGGGACTGAAGCTTTCTTT.

This clone was seen once. The genes are TRBV10-3 and TRBJ2-7; weak D call: TRBD1 (7 bases). Germline CDR1 ENHRY, CDR2 SYGVKD. V was shortened by 8 bases and J by 4 bases, with 18 bases between the two germline ends. The CDR3 has 14 amino acids. The CDR3 sequence is CAIGEAGGLYEQYF. CDR3 DNA sequence: TGTGCCATCGGGGAGGCAGGGGGTTTATACGAGCAGTACTTC.

This rearrangement joins TRBV5-1 to TRBJ2-1; D may be TRBD2 (7 bases). V was shortened by 4 bases and J by 9 bases, with 20 bases between the two germline ends. There are 15 residues in the CDR3. The V gene's germline CDR1 is SGHRS and CDR2 YFSETQ. DNA for the CDR3: TGCGCCAGCAGCCAGGAGGGGGGGACTTACGGTGAGCAGTTCTTC. This sequence encodes CASSQEGGTYGEQFF.

The V and J genes are TRBV6-1 and TRBJ1-5, with 9 bases fitting TRBD1. The CDR3 totals 15 residues. The V and J ends lost 6 bases and 8 bases, in that order; junction bases with no gene match: 11. Germline CDR1 and CDR2: MNHNS and SASEGT. CDR3 nucleotide sequence: TGTGCCAGCAGGAAAACAGGGGGCTGGTTGGAGCCCCAGCATTTT. It codes for CASRKTGGWLEPQHF.

This clone was observed a single time. The rearrangement joins TRBV6-1 to TRBJ2-1; TRBD2 matches at 7 bases. The CDR3 covers 14 residues. Germline V gives CDR1 MNHNS, CDR2 SASEGT. J was trimmed by 5 bases and V by 1 base; bases with no gene match: 2. The CDR3 protein is CASSEGLADNEQFF. CDR3 DNA: TGTGCCAGCAGTGAAGGCCTAGCGGACAATGAGCAGTTCTTC.

This sequence joins TRBV28 and TRBJ2-5; TRBD2 agrees at 8 bases. V shed 1 base, J shed 3 bases, and the junction held 4 bases outside the gene matches. This CDR3 contains 15 residues. Germline loops: CDR1 MDHEN, CDR2 SYDVKM. The CDR3 DNA reads as TGTGCCAGCAGTTTATCGGGACTAGGGGAAGAGACCCAGTACTTC. Amino acids: CASSLSGLGEETQYF.

The chain combines TRBV7-2 with TRBJ2-4; D not certain. V was pared by 7 bases and J by 10 bases, with 20 bases between. This CDR3 is built from 14 residues. Germline CDR1 reads SGHTA; CDR2 reads FQGNSA. The chain's CDR3 is CASTEPSGFRIQYF. CDR3 coding DNA: TGTGCCAGCACCGAGCCCAGTGGGTTTCGTATTCAGTACTTC.

CDR3 sequence: CASSVTDSGNTIYF. The CDR3 nucleotides read TGTGCCAGCAGCGTAACGGACTCTGGAAACACCATATATTTT. The chain carries TRBV9 and TRBJ1-3; unclear D gene. The germline CDR1 and CDR2 sequences are SGDLS and YYNGEE. V was shortened by 1 base and J by 0 bases, with 5 bases between the two germline ends. This CDR3 contains 14 residues.

V gene TRBV27 combines with J gene TRBJ1-1, with D perhaps matching TRBD1 (6 bases). The V end lost 6 bases, the J end lost 2 bases, and 19 bases lay between the germline ends. This CDR3 region has 16 residues. CDR1 MNHEY and CDR2 SMNVEV come from the germline V gene (reference sequence). The CDR3 region is CASRKAGVFLNTEAFF. The CDR3 DNA is TGTGCCAGCAGGAAGGCAGGGGTTTTCTTAAACACTGAAGCTTTCTTT.